This TCR beta chain was retrieved from a study of blood T cell repertoires in COVID-19. Whole-study context: The samples span acute and convalescent COVID-19 from the United States, Italy and Spain. T cells, B-cell-depleted T cells, or PBMCs provided the cDNA or gDNA that served as material.

Unmatched junction bases numbered 6, after V lost 5 bases and J lost 1 base. This CDR3 is 16 amino acids long. Germline lookup yields CDR1 KGHSH and CDR2 LQKENI. Per the original methods: Reference gene primer amplification gave nucleated cell count estimates. The assay was immunoSEQ multiplex PCR, and TCRdb's table has in-frame clones only and misses some. That table supplies the V and J calls and clone size; D and trimming were determined from the DNA. The sample consists of around 45,000 clones, roughly 90% of them appearing once. The TCR originated in a man older than 75 with acute or convalescent COVID-19. This chain connects TRBV18 to TRBJ2-1, with 9 nucleotides matching TRBD1. The sequenced sample consisted of peripheral blood. The CDR3: CASSSPGQGSYNEQFF. The CDR3 bases are TGTGCCAGCTCATCCCCGGGACAGGGATCCTACAATGAGCAGTTCTTC.